This TCR beta chain was recovered during a study of Ad26.COV2.S vaccination and SARS-CoV-2 variants (dated by TCRdb to about 2021). The study in broad terms: Vaccine-arm donors came from COV1001, a multicentre, randomized, double-blind, placebo-controlled phase I-IIa trial of Ad26.COV2.S in healthy adults. Ad26.COV2.S was administered intramuscularly at 5 x 10^10 or 1 x 10^11 viral particles, either as a single shot or as two shots given 56 days apart. TCRbeta repertoire sequencing was used to assess the specificity and breadth of SARS-CoV-2-reactive T cell receptors after Ad26.COV2.S vaccination. The TCR-sequenced set comprised approximately 32 samples: around 20 Ad26.COV2.S vaccine recipients, 5 placebo recipients and 8 SARS-CoV-2 convalescent individuals. Participants in the trial were split at random into five groups of five each, receiving low-dose or high-dose Ad26.COV2.S once or twice, or else placebo on both occasions. Investigators did not know the trial group allocation while performing experiments and assessing outcomes.

Paper-wide results and their limitations: The authors noted that total T cell responses may have been underestimated by the TCR breadth and depth analyses. Vaccine and placebo recipients had similar non-spike TCR breadth, a finding consistent with the vaccine containing only spike. After vaccination, substantial breadth of spike-specific CD8+ and CD4+ T cell responses was reported. The study lacked the statistical power to compare responses across vaccine doses or regimens. Ad26.COV2.S recipients had higher spike-specific TCR breadth than placebo recipients (P = 0.0014).

A remark on this clone: Its antigen remains unidentified. Base qualities were left out, and no much larger clone turns up one base away.

The CDR3 sequence holds 15 residues, the cysteine and phenylalanine included. Just CDR3 DNA is preserved here, 45 bases in frame from base 1. Germline trimming amounts to 3 bases on V and 5 bases on J, with 9 as the count of junction bases outside the gene matches. For CDR1 and CDR2, the germline V gene lists SGHTA and FQGNSA. Interpreted using the paper, the treatment or condition label stands for: roughly 18 received Ad26.COV2.S at low or high dose, single or two shots; roughly 5 received placebo; per-sample allocation not given. Repertoires of vaccine and placebo recipients were sequenced from samples collected on day 63 after the first injection. Cohort 1b enrolled 20 to 30 adults aged 18-55 years at a single site in Boston, USA, between 29 July and 7 August 2020. Ad26.COV2.S consisted of a replication-incompetent adenovirus type 26 vector by which a prefusion-stabilized SARS-CoV-2 spike protein from the original Wuhan strain was expressed.

The immunoSEQ Assay was used to sequence TCRbeta CDR3 regions. After extraction, genomic DNA underwent amplification by bias-controlled multiplex PCR, followed by high-throughput sequencing. The study's own analysis went as follows. To quantify the absolute abundance of every unique TCRbeta CDR3 region, sequences were collapsed and filtered. T cell fraction was estimated by normalizing TCRbeta template counts to usable DNA, with usable DNA measured through amplification of reference genes found in all nucleated cells. Repertoire TCRs were annotated as SARS-CoV-2-specific when V gene, CDR3 amino acid sequence and J gene were exactly matched to a known reactive TCR set. The reference SARS-CoV-2 TCR set was obtained from MIRA and was filtered for enrichment in COVID-19-positive ImmuneCODE repertoires, whereby public or cross-reactive TCRs were removed. Drawing on the MIRA antigens, annotated TCRs were analysed further at the level of specific ORF or position within ORF. Breadth was defined as annotated unique rearrangements over total unique productive rearrangements; depth was the summed frequency of those rearrangements. Two-sided Wilcoxon rank-sum tests were applied when comparing TCR breadth between groups. The immuneACCESS repertoire file appears here via TCRdb, limited to in-frame rearrangements. These files lack a portion of the clones; in checked studies, under half of the deficit traces to unresolved V genes, and the cause of the others is not known. From that table come the V and J calls and clone size; the DNA was used to work out D and trimming. The sample table holds about 390,000 clones, of which approximately 91% were seen once. The ten largest clones represent approximately 3.7% of the sample.

This sequence uses TRBV7-2 and TRBJ2-5, with TRBD1 identical over 7 junction bases. The clonotype was recovered from a person aged 18-65 years who received the Ad26.COV2.S COVID-19 vaccine or a placebo. Sample: peripheral blood, taken in a trial of Ad26.COV2.S vaccine versus placebo. CDR3 reads: CASSLETTGSETQYF. The DNA sequence is as follows: TGTGCCAGCAGCTTGGAAACGACAGGGTCCGAGACCCAGTACTTC. Where the CDR3 stops, the reference TRBV7-2 and TRBJ2-5 genes take over; the full variable domain is GAGVSQSPSNKVTEKGKDVELRCDPISGHTALYWYRQSLGQGLEFLIYFQGNSAPDKSGLPSDRFSAERTGGSVSTLTIQRTQQEDSAVYLCASSLETTGSETQYFGPGTRLLVL.